What follows is one TCR beta chain and its context. Its target is unknown. The study ran its PCR with 60 Vbeta and 13 Jbeta primers. As handled by the study authors: Per a later analysis, the number of unique TCR beta chains was approximately 73 million, of which 10 million to 11 million were shared. Data came from immunoSEQ multiplex PCR; TCRdb stores just in-frame clones and leaves some out. The V and J calls and clone size were taken over from that table, and D and trimming were inferred from the DNA. The sample gives about 120,000 clones, approximately 81% of which show up once; roughly 2.2% is in the top ten. This specimen belongs to a study of cytomegalovirus exposure and HLA in healthy donors. Study information: From about 179 million T cells, an earlier analysis saw 117 million unique TCR beta sequences.

Notes on the study in general: Later analysis demonstrated an association between a missense DCLRE1C variant and TCR beta V- and J-gene trimming. Sequencing likely caused a cluster of highly shared sequence variants.

The CDR3 is 13 residues long. The germline V gene has CDR1 MNHEY and CDR2 SMNVEV (reference sequence). The V gene lost 5 bases and the J gene lost 4 bases, with 9 bases spanning the gap. The clonotype originates from a woman in her thirties or forties in good health and CMV-seronegative. The specimen was PBMCs. The chain links TRBV27 to TRBJ1-5; D is ambiguous. CDR3 loop: CASSLLRNQPQHF. The DNA of the CDR3 is TGTGCCAGCAGTCTCCTGAGAAATCAGCCCCAGCATTTT.